Below are 23 T cell receptor beta chains sequenced from a single sample in a study of T cells in Graves' hyperthyroidism and ophthalmopathy. Amplification of TCR beta CDR3 regions used RNA as the template. Carried out on the TCR CDR3, a first-round RT-PCR used the HTBI primer set. TCRdb fed the multiplex PCR reads into MiXCR, producing one record per CDR3 protein. The data show over 200,000 distinct CDR3 sequences, approximately 14% seen once. Sequenced input: blood. These receptors were obtained from a woman in her forties with Graves' hyperthyroidism that later progressed to Graves' ophthalmopathy.

The chain joins TRBV5-5 to TRBJ1-4, with D uncertain. Germline V gene data show CDR1 as SGHKS and CDR2 as YYEKEE (reference sequence). V was clipped by 0 bases and J by 6 bases, with 9 bases between them. This CDR3 region has 14 residues. The CDR3 bases are TGTGCCAGCAGCTTGGAAGGGTTGGATGAAAAACTGTTTTTT. This gives the protein CASSLEGLDEKLFF.

This clonotype was found a few times. V usage is TRBV6-1 and J usage is TRBJ2-1; 10 bases map to TRBD2. The CDR3 has 15 amino acids. Germline lookup yields CDR1 MNHNS and CDR2 SASEGT. With 7 bases clipped from V and 6 bases from J, the junction kept 9 bases outside the gene matches. The CDR3 loop is CASIDGASGSNEQFF. CDR3 coding DNA: TGTGCCAGCATCGACGGGGCTAGCGGGAGCAATGAGCAGTTCTTC.

The J gene is TRBJ2-1, the V gene TRBV11-2; 9 bases agree with TRBD2. Germline values: CDR1 SGHAT, CDR2 FQNNGV. This CDR3 is 16 amino acids long. J gave up 8 bases and V 4 bases, and 12 bases lay outside the gene matches. DNA of the CDR3: TGTGCCAGCAGCTCACAAGGGGCTAGCGGGATAGATGAGCAGTTCTTC. Encoded protein: CASSSQGASGIDEQFF.

The rearrangement links TRBV9 to TRBJ2-1; 8 bases line up with TRBD2. CDR3 length: 14 amino acids. V lost 5 bases and J lost 6; bases outside the gene matches: 7. Germline CDR1 is SGDLS and CDR2 is YYNGEE. For the CDR3, the DNA is TGTGCCAGCAGAAGGACTAGCTCGTCCAATGAGCAGTTCTTC. It encodes CASRRTSSSNEQFF.

Many counts were recorded for this clonotype. This rearrangement joins TRBV4-2 to TRBJ1-1; no clear D. The V and J ends lost 4 bases and 4 bases respectively, with 25 bases between them. The V gene's germline CDR1 is LGHNA and CDR2 YNFKEQ. The CDR3 is 18 residues long. The CDR3 DNA reads TGTGCCAGCAGCCCGTTTCTCTCCCCCGGCCCGAAGTCCACTGAAGCTTTCTTT. This codes for CASSPFLSPGPKSTEAFF.

The table lists this clonotype with many counts. The chain joins TRBV6-1 to TRBJ2-2; possible D gene TRBD2, 5 bases. The V gene lost 4 bases and the J gene lost 0 bases, with 6 bases spanning the gap. This CDR3 contains 14 residues. Germline-derived CDR1 and CDR2 are MNHNS and SASEGT. CDR3 coding DNA: TGTGCCAGCAGTGGGACTGCGAACACCGGGGAGCTGTTTTTT. It yields the protein CASSGTANTGELFF.

Ten or more counts support this clonotype. This chain connects TRBV28 to TRBJ2-5; D is ambiguous. The V and J ends lost 4 bases and 7 bases respectively, with 19 bases between them. Looked up from germline, CDR1 is MDHEN and CDR2 is SYDVKM. This CDR3 has 15 amino acids. Here the CDR3 DNA reads TGTGCCAGCAGTTCCCTCCTTAGTGGGCCGGGGACCCAGTACTTC. Translated: CASSSLLSGPGTQYF.

The table lists this clonotype with many counts. The V gene is TRBV7-9, the J gene TRBJ2-1, with D possibly being TRBD1 (6 bases). The V gene lost 5 bases and the J gene lost 2 bases, with 16 bases spanning the gap. CDR3 length equals 16 residues. Germline lookup yields CDR1 SEHNR and CDR2 FQNEAQ (reference sequence). Here the CDR3 DNA reads TGTGCCAGCAGCAGAACGGGACACCCGACCTACAATGAGCAGTTCTTC. Its translation is CASSRTGHPTYNEQFF. Variable domain in full (rest from reference TRBV7-9 and TRBJ2-1): DTGVSQNPRHKITKRGQNVTFRCDPISEHNRLYWYRQTLGQGPEFLTYFQNEAQLEKSRLLSDRFSAERPKGSFSTLEIQRTEQGDSAMYLCASSRTGHPTYNEQFFGPGTRLTVL.

J is TRBJ2-7 and V is TRBV11-2; D unclear. The CDR3 sequence is 12 residues long. V lost 7 bases and J 5 bases, leaving 12 bases between the germline ends. Per the germline V gene, CDR1 is SGHAT and CDR2 is FQNNGV. This CDR3 is CASKKVGDEQYF. Written as DNA, the CDR3 is TGTGCCAGCAAAAAAGTCGGTGACGAGCAGTACTTC.

This clonotype has ten or more counts. CDR3 nucleotides: TGTGCCAGCAGTGAAGGCAGGGCGGGCTATGGCTACACCTTC. Residues: CASSEGRAGYGYTF. The V and J genes are TRBV2 and TRBJ1-2; D perhaps matches TRBD1 (5 bases). Germline CDR1 SNHLY, CDR2 FYNNEI. Trimming removed 1 base from V and 4 bases from J, with 10 bases in between. The CDR3 has 14 amino acids. The complete variable domain, with remaining parts taken from reference TRBV2 and TRBJ1-2, reads EPEVTQTPSHQVTQMGQEVILRCVPISNHLYFYWYRQILGQKVEFLVSFYNNEISEKSEIFDDQFSVERPDGSNFTLKIRSTKLEDSAMYFCASSEGRAGYGYTFGSGTRLTVV.

There are many counts of this clonotype. The chain couples TRBV28 to TRBJ2-6; 8 nucleotides agree with TRBD1. With V trimmed by 5 bases and J by 1 base, 13 bases remained unmatched. The CDR3 totals 19 residues. Germline V lookup: CDR1 MDHEN, CDR2 SYDVKM. The chain's CDR3 is CASSKVGFRGLSGANVLTF. The CDR3 nucleotides are TGTGCCAGCAGTAAAGTCGGTTTCAGGGGGCTTTCTGGGGCCAACGTCCTGACTTTC. Full variable domain (outside the CDR3, taken from reference TRBV28 and TRBJ2-6): DVKVTQSSRYLVKRTGEKVFLECVQDMDHENMFWYRQDPGLGLRLIYFSYDVKMKEKGDIPEGYSVSREKKERFSLILESASTNQTSMYLCASSKVGFRGLSGANVLTFGAGSRLTVL.

This clonotype showed up many times. CDR3 amino acids: CASSAPLAGETQYF. The CDR3 DNA follows: TGTGCCAGCAGTGCGCCACTAGCGGGAGAGACCCAGTACTTC. J is TRBJ2-5 and V is TRBV6-1; 9 nucleotides line up with TRBD2. The J segment lost 4 bases and the V segment lost 4 bases, leaving 4 bases of the junction unmatched. The CDR3 covers 14 residues. CDR1 and CDR2 (germline): MNHNS, SASEGT.

Here the CDR3 reads CASKTPGSTGELFF. As DNA, the CDR3 is TGTGCCAGCAAAACCCCCGGGTCCACCGGGGAGCTGTTTTTT. The chain is built from TRBV5-4 and TRBJ2-2; D is unresolved. Germline assignment: CDR1 SGHNT and CDR2 YYREEE (reference sequence). V was cut by 6 bases and J by 4 bases, with 13 bases left in between. The CDR3 is 14 residues long.

At least ten counts were recorded for this clonotype. The chain links TRBV11-2 to TRBJ1-6; possible D gene TRBD1, 5 bases. Per the germline V gene, CDR1 is SGHAT and CDR2 is FQNNGV. Between the trimmed V and J ends, which lost 1 base and 10 bases, there was a span of 14 bases. This CDR3 has 15 residues. The CDR3 sequence: CASSLVARALSPLHF. The CDR3 DNA sequence: TGTGCCAGCAGCTTAGTCGCCAGGGCGTTATCACCCCTCCACTTT.

This clonotype was seen at least ten times. This sequence joins TRBV5-1 and TRBJ2-7; D tentatively fits TRBD1 or TRBD2 (5 bases each). The CDR3 runs to 13 residues. The germline V gene has CDR1 SGHRS and CDR2 YFSETQ. V was cut by 4 bases and J by 7 bases, with 15 bases left in between. In DNA, the CDR3 is TGCGCCAGCAGCGTAGGGACCACCCCTGAGCAGTACTTC. Its translation: CASSVGTTPEQYF.

The CDR3 region is CASSFLGSPQQFF. For the CDR3, the DNA is TGTGCCAGCAGCTTCTTAGGGTCGCCCCAGCAGTTCTTC. This chain links TRBV7-9 with TRBJ2-1; D not resolved. CDR3 length: 13 residues. Germline CDR1 SEHNR, CDR2 FQNEAQ (reference sequence). Trimming removed 3 bases from V and 11 bases from J, with 14 bases in between.

In this sample, this clonotype turned up many times. The genes are TRBV9 and TRBJ2-5, with D possibly matching TRBD1 (5 bases). Per germline, CDR1 SGDLS and CDR2 YYNGEE. CDR3 length: 13 amino acids. The V end lost 3 bases, the J end lost 5 bases, and 11 bases lay between the germline ends. Here the CDR3 reads CASSGWGWETQYF. CDR3 sequence (DNA): TGTGCCAGCAGCGGGTGGGGCTGGGAGACCCAGTACTTC.

This clonotype was detected a few times. The chain links TRBV5-1 to TRBJ2-1; 12 bases map to TRBD2. V lost 3 bases and J lost 6; bases outside the gene matches: 4. The CDR3 has 15 amino acids. CDR1 is SGHRS and CDR2 is YFSETQ in the germline V gene. The chain's CDR3 is CASSSLTSGSNEQFF. Here the CDR3 DNA reads TGCGCCAGCAGCTCCCTGACTAGCGGGAGCAATGAGCAGTTCTTC.

The sample holds many counts of this clonotype. The chain links TRBV27 to TRBJ2-1; D is uncertain. V was trimmed by 2 bases and J by 5 bases, leaving 7 bases between them. The CDR3 runs 13 residues. CDR1 is MNHEY, CDR2 SMNVEV, per germline (reference sequence). In nucleotides, the CDR3 is TGTGCCAGCAGTTTAGGCCGAAACAATGAGCAGTTCTTC. Translation: CASSLGRNNEQFF.

This clonotype was detected ten times or more. The chain joins TRBV18 to TRBJ2-1, with D perhaps TRBD2 (5 bases). Trimming cost V 6 bases and J 0 bases, with 15 bases left between them. The germline V gene encodes CDR1 KGHSH and CDR2 LQKENI. CDR3 length: 16 residues. CDR3 in amino acids: CASSYLNGISYNEQFF. The CDR3 DNA reads TGTGCCAGCTCCTACCTTAACGGGATCTCCTACAATGAGCAGTTCTTC.

This clonotype occurred many times. The chain couples TRBV5-6 to TRBJ2-3; 7 nucleotides line up with TRBD1. There are 12 residues in the CDR3. The ends lost 5 bases at V and 9 bases at J; junction bases unmatched: 6. From germline, CDR1 is SGHDT and CDR2 YYEEEE. CDR3 sequence: CASSSDRVTQYF. The DNA for the CDR3 is TGTGCCAGCAGTTCCGACAGGGTCACGCAGTATTTT.

This clonotype was seen many times. J is TRBJ2-7 and V is TRBV3-1; 8 bases agree with TRBD2. V was clipped by 4 bases and J by 6 bases; unmatched bases: 14. Germline-derived CDR1 and CDR2 are LGHDT and YNNKEL (reference sequence). The CDR3 loop spans 16 amino acids. CDR3 loop: CASSPTASGGQREQYF. The CDR3 DNA is TGTGCCAGCAGCCCGACGGCCTCGGGGGGGCAACGCGAGCAGTACTTC.

This clonotype showed up many times. The chain has TRBV28 and TRBJ2-2; D remains ambiguous. Germline CDR1 MDHEN, CDR2 SYDVKM. V was shortened by 6 bases and J by 7 bases, with 6 bases between the two germline ends. This CDR3 has 11 amino acids. The CDR3 loop reads CASSRYGELFF. As DNA, the CDR3 is TGTGCCAGCAGCCGTTACGGGGAGCTGTTTTTT.